This is a list of T cell receptor beta chains from one sample in a study of blood T cell repertoires in COVID-19. Generated by immunoSEQ multiplex PCR, the TCRdb table keeps only in-frame clones and is missing some. The sample lists about 68,000 clones, 80% to 90% seen once, with approximately 1.4% in the top ten. The sequenced sample consisted of peripheral blood. These receptor sequences come from a woman aged 55 to 70 with acute or convalescent COVID-19. CDR3s include the opening cysteine and the closing phenylalanine or tryptophan. A D gene is named only where the DNA matches it firmly.

J gene: TRBJ1-3; D gene: .; V gene: TRBV29-1; CDR3 DNA: TGCAGCGTTGCTAGGTACGGGTCGATGGACACCATATATTTT; CDR3 protein: CSVARYGSMDTIYF
J gene: TRBJ1-2; D gene: .; V gene: TRBV5-5; CDR3 DNA: TGTGCCAGCAGCCCTCCGGGGGGGGCGCAGTACTATGGCTACACCTTC; CDR3 protein: CASSPPGGAQYYGYTF
J gene: TRBJ1-2; D gene: .; V gene: TRBV5-8; CDR3 DNA: TGTGCCAGCAGCTCATCGGTTTATGGCTACACCTTC; CDR3 protein: CASSSSVYGYTF
J gene: TRBJ2-7; D gene: TRBD1; V gene: TRBV19; CDR3 DNA: TGTGCCAGTCGATCGACAGGGGACGGGTACGAGCAGTACTTC; CDR3 protein: CASRSTGDGYEQYF
J gene: TRBJ2-5; D gene: TRBD1; V gene: TRBV5-8; CDR3 DNA: TGTGCCAGCAGCTTGTTGGGACAGGGGGCCGGGGAGACCCAGTACTTC; CDR3 protein: CASSLLGQGAGETQYF
J gene: TRBJ2-1; D gene: .; V gene: TRBV3-1/TRBV3-2; CDR3 DNA: TGTGCCAGCAGCCAAATTCATCGTCGAGTTGATGAGCAGTTCTTC; CDR3 protein: CASSQIHRRVDEQFF
J gene: TRBJ1-4; D gene: .; V gene: TRBV4-1; CDR3 DNA: TGCGCCAGCAGCCAAGACGGGGTGGACGGCGGAGGGAGGAAACTGTTTTTT; CDR3 protein: CASSQDGVDGGGRKLFF
J gene: TRBJ2-7; D gene: .; V gene: TRBV12-5; CDR3 DNA: TGTGCTAGTGGTTTTGGGAGCTCCTACGAGCAGTACTTC; CDR3 protein: CASGFGSSYEQYF
J gene: TRBJ2-7; D gene: TRBD1; V gene: TRBV6-1; CDR3 DNA: TGTGCCAGCAGTGATCGGACAGGGGTCTACGAGCAGTACTTC; CDR3 protein: CASSDRTGVYEQYF
J gene: TRBJ2-7; D gene: TRBD1; V gene: TRBV5-4; CDR3 DNA: TGTGCCAGCAGCTTCGGGACAGGGCTCTACGAGCAGTACTTC; CDR3 protein: CASSFGTGLYEQYF
J gene: TRBJ2-1; D gene: TRBD2; V gene: TRBV29-1; CDR3 DNA: TGCAGCGTCGCCGGGACTAGCAGATTTAATGAGCAGTTCTTC; CDR3 protein: CSVAGTSRFNEQFF
J gene: TRBJ1-1; D gene: TRBD1; V gene: TRBV5-6; CDR3 DNA: TGTGCCAGCAGCTTGGACAGGGGGAGGACTGAAGCTTTCTTT; CDR3 protein: CASSLDRGRTEAFF
J gene: TRBJ2-3; D gene: TRBD1; V gene: TRBV7-8; CDR3 DNA: TGTGCCAGCAGTCTGACAGGGGGACGCACAGATACGCAGTATTTT; CDR3 protein: CASSLTGGRTDTQYF
J gene: TRBJ1-2; D gene: .; V gene: TRBV4-1; CDR3 DNA: TGCGCCAGCAGCCAAGGCGTGGGCAGTAACTATGGCTACACCTTC; CDR3 protein: CASSQGVGSNYGYTF
J gene: TRBJ1-2; D gene: TRBD1; V gene: TRBV10-3; CDR3 DNA: TGTGCCATATCGGCAGGGGGTGCGGGCTACACCTTC; CDR3 protein: CAISAGGAGYTF
J gene: TRBJ1-6; D gene: .; V gene: TRBV3-1/TRBV3-2; CDR3 DNA: TGTGCCAGCAGCCTCACACGGGGGGGCCGGAATTCACCCCTCCACTTT; CDR3 protein: CASSLTRGGRNSPLHF
J gene: TRBJ1-5; D gene: .; V gene: TRBV5-1; CDR3 DNA: TGCGCCAGCAGCTTGGATGCGGGGAGGGGGGAGCCCCAGCATTTT; CDR3 protein: CASSLDAGRGEPQHF
J gene: TRBJ1-6; D gene: .; V gene: TRBV9; CDR3 DNA: TGTGCCAGCAGCGTAGCGGGCAGGGAGGGTTCACCCCTCCACTTT; CDR3 protein: CASSVAGREGSPLHF
J gene: TRBJ2-5; D gene: .; V gene: TRBV5-1; CDR3 DNA: TGCGCCAGCAGCTTGGCCGAGGAGGGTGGGGATGAGACCCAGTACTTC; CDR3 protein: CASSLAEEGGDETQYF
J gene: TRBJ2-2; D gene: .; V gene: TRBV9; CDR3 DNA: TGTGCCAGCAGCACCTTCGGCGGGGAGCTGTTTTTT; CDR3 protein: CASSTFGGELFF
J gene: TRBJ1-1; D gene: TRBD1; V gene: TRBV6-5; CDR3 DNA: TGTGCCAGCAGATTACAGGGGGCGGTCACTGAAGCTTTCTTT; CDR3 protein: CASRLQGAVTEAFF
J gene: TRBJ1-5; D gene: TRBD1; V gene: TRBV20-1; CDR3 DNA: TGCAGTGCTAGTCTGAGGACAGGGGGCGGTCAGCCCCAGCATTTT; CDR3 protein: CSASLRTGGGQPQHF
J gene: TRBJ2-2; D gene: .; V gene: TRBV5-4; CDR3 DNA: TGTGCCAGCAGCCCACCCAGGGGTCGGGGGGCCTCGAACACCGGGGAGCTGTTTTTT; CDR3 protein: CASSPPRGRGASNTGELFF
J gene: TRBJ1-1; D gene: TRBD1; V gene: TRBV5-1; CDR3 DNA: TGCGCCAGCAGCTTAGACAGGGAAATGAACACTGAAGCTTTCTTT; CDR3 protein: CASSLDREMNTEAFF
J gene: TRBJ2-1; D gene: .; V gene: TRBV23-1; CDR3 DNA: TGCGCCAGTCTCTTGGGGAGAGGTGGCGATGAGCAGTTCTTC; CDR3 protein: CASLLGRGGDEQFF
J gene: TRBJ2-7; D gene: .; V gene: TRBV5-1; CDR3 DNA: TGCGCCAGCAGCCCGAGCTCCTACGAGCAGTACTTC; CDR3 protein: CASSPSSYEQYF
J gene: TRBJ2-3; D gene: TRBD2; V gene: TRBV7-3; CDR3 DNA: TGTGCCAGCAGCCTCACCGGGGGGGGAGATACGCAGTATTTT; CDR3 protein: CASSLTGGGDTQYF
J gene: TRBJ2-7; D gene: .; V gene: TRBV10-1; CDR3 DNA: TGCGCCAGCAGTGTCACCTTCGGCTACGAGCAGTACTTC; CDR3 protein: CASSVTFGYEQYF
J gene: TRBJ1-2; D gene: .; V gene: TRBV19; CDR3 DNA: TGTGCCAGTAGTATCGGAGGGGAGGGCTACACCTTC; CDR3 protein: CASSIGGEGYTF
J gene: TRBJ2-2; D gene: .; V gene: TRBV27; CDR3 DNA: TGTGCCAGCAGTTTACGTTCCCGGGGGAACTATGGGGGCGGGGAGCTGTTTTTT; CDR3 protein: CASSLRSRGNYGGGELFF
J gene: TRBJ1-5; D gene: .; V gene: TRBV18; CDR3 DNA: TGTGCCAGCTCACCGATGGGGGGGAGCAATCAGCCCCAGCATTTT; CDR3 protein: CASSPMGGSNQPQHF
J gene: TRBJ2-5; D gene: TRBD2; V gene: TRBV30; CDR3 DNA: TGTGCCTGGAGTTGGCGGGAGATGGAGACCCAGTACTTC; CDR3 protein: CAWSWREMETQYF
J gene: TRBJ1-4; D gene: TRBD1; V gene: TRBV2; CDR3 DNA: TGTGCCAGCAGTAAGGGACAGGGAACTAATGAAAAACTGTTTTTT; CDR3 protein: CASSKGQGTNEKLFF
J gene: TRBJ2-7; D gene: .; V gene: TRBV6-5; CDR3 DNA: TGTGCCAGCAGTTCCCCGGCAGGTAGCTCCTACGAGCAGTACTTC; CDR3 protein: CASSSPAGSSYEQYF
J gene: TRBJ2-4; D gene: .; V gene: TRBV19; CDR3 DNA: TGTGCCAGTAGTATTCCCGGGTTCGGAGCCAAAAACATTCAGTACTTC; CDR3 protein: CASSIPGFGAKNIQYF
J gene: TRBJ2-7; D gene: .; V gene: TRBV11-2; CDR3 DNA: TGTGCCAGCAGCTTAGATTCCTTGCGGGGGCAGTACTTC; CDR3 protein: CASSLDSLRGQYF
J gene: TRBJ2-5; D gene: TRBD2; V gene: TRBV2; CDR3 DNA: TGTGCCAGCAGTGTCCGGCGGGGGGGGTCAGAGACCCAGTACTTC; CDR3 protein: CASSVRRGGSETQYF